The source of this T cell receptor (beta chain) is a study of T cells in Graves' hyperthyroidism and ophthalmopathy. RNA transcripts served as the template for amplifying TCR beta CDR3 regions. The TCR CDR3 was amplified in a first-round RT-PCR using the HTBI primer set. TCRdb called the multiplex PCR reads again in MiXCR, with one record for every CDR3 protein. The sample records 300,000 to 400,000 distinct CDR3 sequences, roughly 14% being singletons. V shed 8 bases, J shed 10 bases, and the junction held 13 bases outside the gene matches. The CDR3 consists of 14 residues. Germline V gene sequence: CDR1 WSHSY, CDR2 SAAADI. This clonotype was observed many times.

The chain has TRBV10-2 and TRBJ2-5; 10 bases map to TRBD1. The sequence derives from a woman aged 25-40 years with Graves' ophthalmopathy. The sequenced sample was blood. The CDR3 DNA follows: TGCGCCAGCGGCCCCGGGACAGGGGATGTTGTCCAGTACTTC. It translates to CASGPGTGDVVQYF.